This TCR beta chain derives from a study of T cell responses to AZD1222 COVID-19 vaccine. Background on the study: Analyses pooled second doses at about 4 or about 12 weeks.

The CDR3 has 18 amino acids. CDR1 and CDR2 from the germline V gene are LGHNT and FRNRAP. V lost 2 bases to trimming and J lost 4 bases, with 23 bases between them. Assay: immunoSEQ multiplex PCR; the TCRdb copy retains only in-frame clones and omits some. The repertoire holds some 40,000 clones, with 80% as singletons. This receptor was taken from an adult in good health. The source was peripheral blood, collected on day 0 of AZD1222 vaccination. The chain links TRBV12-5 to TRBJ1-2; TRBD1 is a possible D gene (6 bases). CDR3 in DNA: TGTGCTAGTGGTTTGTCTCACGATAGACAGGCCACCTTCTATGGCTACACCTTC. It is translated as CASGLSHDRQATFYGYTF.